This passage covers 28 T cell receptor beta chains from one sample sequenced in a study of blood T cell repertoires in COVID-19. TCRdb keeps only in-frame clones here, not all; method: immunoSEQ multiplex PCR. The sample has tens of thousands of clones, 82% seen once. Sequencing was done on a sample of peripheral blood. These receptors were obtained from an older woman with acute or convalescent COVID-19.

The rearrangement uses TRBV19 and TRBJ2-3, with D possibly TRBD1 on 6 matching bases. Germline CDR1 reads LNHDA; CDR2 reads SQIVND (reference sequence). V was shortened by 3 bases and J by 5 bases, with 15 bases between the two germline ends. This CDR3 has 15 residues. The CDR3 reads CASSIGQGRLDTQYF. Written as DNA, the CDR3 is TGTGCCAGTAGTATTGGGCAGGGGCGTTTAGATACGCAGTATTTT.

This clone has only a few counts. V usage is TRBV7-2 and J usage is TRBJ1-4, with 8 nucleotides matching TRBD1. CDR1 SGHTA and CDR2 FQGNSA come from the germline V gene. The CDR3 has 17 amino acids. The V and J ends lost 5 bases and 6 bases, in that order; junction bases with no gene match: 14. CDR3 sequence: CASSLSPPGTGDEKLFF. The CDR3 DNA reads TGTGCCAGCAGCCTTTCCCCGCCCGGGACAGGAGATGAAAAACTGTTTTTT.

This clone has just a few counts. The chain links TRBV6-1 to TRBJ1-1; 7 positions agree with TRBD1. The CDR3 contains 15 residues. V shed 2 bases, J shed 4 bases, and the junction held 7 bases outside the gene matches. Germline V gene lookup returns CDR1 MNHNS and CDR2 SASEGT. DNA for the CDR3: TGTGCCAGCAGTGAATTAACAGGGGAAGGCACTGAAGCTTTCTTT. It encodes CASSELTGEGTEAFF.

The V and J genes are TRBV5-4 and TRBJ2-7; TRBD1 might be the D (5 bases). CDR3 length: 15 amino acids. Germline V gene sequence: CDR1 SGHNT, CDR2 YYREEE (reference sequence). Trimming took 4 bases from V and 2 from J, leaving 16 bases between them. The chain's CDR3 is CASSGPTGGPYEQYF. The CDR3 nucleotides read TGTGCCAGCAGCGGCCCAACAGGTGGACCCTACGAGCAGTACTTC.

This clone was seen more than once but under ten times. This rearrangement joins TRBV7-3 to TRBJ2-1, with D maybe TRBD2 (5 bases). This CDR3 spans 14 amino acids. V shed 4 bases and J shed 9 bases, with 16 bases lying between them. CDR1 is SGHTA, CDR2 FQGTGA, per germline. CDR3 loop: CASSSSHQSGEQFF. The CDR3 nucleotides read TGTGCCAGCAGCTCAAGTCATCAAAGCGGTGAGCAGTTCTTC.

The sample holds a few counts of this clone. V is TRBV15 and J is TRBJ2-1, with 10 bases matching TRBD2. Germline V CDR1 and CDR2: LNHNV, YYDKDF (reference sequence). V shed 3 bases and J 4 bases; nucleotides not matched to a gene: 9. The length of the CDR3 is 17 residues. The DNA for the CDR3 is TGTGCCACCAGCAGGGACCAACTAGCGGGGTTTTACAATGAGCAGTTCTTC. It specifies CATSRDQLAGFYNEQFF.

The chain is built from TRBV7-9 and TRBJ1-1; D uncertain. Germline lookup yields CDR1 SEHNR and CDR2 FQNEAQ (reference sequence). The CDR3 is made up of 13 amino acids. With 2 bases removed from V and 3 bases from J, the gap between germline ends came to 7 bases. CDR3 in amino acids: CASSLSSDTEAFF. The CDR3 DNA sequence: TGTGCCAGCAGCTTAAGTTCGGACACTGAAGCTTTCTTT.

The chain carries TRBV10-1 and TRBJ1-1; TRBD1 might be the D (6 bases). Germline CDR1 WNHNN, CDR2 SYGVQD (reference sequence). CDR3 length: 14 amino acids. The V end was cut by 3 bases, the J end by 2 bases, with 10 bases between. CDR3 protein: CASSDRDTNTEAFF. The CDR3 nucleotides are TGCGCCAGCAGTGACCGGGACACCAACACTGAAGCTTTCTTT.

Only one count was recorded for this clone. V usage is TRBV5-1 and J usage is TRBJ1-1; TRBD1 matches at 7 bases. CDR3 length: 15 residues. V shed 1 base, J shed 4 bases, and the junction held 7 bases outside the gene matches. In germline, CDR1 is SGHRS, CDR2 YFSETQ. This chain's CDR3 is CASSLTGARSTEAFF. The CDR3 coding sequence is TGCGCCAGCAGCTTGACAGGGGCCAGGAGCACTGAAGCTTTCTTT.

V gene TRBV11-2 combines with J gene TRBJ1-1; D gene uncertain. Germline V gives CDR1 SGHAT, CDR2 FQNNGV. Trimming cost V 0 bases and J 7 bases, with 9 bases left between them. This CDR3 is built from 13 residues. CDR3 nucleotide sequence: TGTGCCAGCAGCTTAGAGGTCGGGAGTGAAGCTTTCTTT. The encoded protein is CASSLEVGSEAFF. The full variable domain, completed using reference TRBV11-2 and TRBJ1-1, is EAGVAQSPRYKIIEKRQSVAFWCNPISGHATLYWYQQILGQGPKLLIQFQNNGVVDDSQLPKDRFSAERLKGVDSTLKIQPAKLEDSAVYLCASSLEVGSEAFFGQGTRLTVV.

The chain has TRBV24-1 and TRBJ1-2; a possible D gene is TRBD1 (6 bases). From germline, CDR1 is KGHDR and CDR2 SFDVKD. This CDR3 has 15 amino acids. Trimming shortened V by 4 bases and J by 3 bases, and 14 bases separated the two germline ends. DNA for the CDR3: TGTGCCACCAGTGACCAGGGGAGGGGCGACTATGGCTACACCTTC. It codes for CATSDQGRGDYGYTF.

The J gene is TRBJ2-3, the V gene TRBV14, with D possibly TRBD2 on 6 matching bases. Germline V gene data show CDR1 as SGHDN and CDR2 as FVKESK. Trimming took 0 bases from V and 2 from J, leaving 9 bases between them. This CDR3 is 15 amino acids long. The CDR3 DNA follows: TGTGCCAGCAGCCAAGATCGGACTATCACAGATACGCAGTATTTT. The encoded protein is CASSQDRTITDTQYF.

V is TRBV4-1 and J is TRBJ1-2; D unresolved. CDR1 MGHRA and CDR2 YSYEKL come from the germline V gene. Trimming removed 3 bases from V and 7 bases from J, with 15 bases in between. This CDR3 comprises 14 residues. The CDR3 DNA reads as TGCGCCAGCAGCCAGGAGATGATAGGAGGTGGCTACACCTTC. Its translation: CASSQEMIGGGYTF.

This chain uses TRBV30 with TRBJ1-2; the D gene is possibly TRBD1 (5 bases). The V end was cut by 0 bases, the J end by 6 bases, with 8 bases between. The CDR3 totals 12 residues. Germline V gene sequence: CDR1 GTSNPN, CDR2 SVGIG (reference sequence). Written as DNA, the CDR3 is TGTGCCTGGAGTGTACAGGCGCATGGCTACACCTTC. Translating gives CAWSVQAHGYTF.

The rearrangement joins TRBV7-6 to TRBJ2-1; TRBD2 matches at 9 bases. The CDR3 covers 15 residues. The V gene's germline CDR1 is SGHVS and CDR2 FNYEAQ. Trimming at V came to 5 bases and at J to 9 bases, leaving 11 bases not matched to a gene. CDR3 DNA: TGTGCCAGCAGCCCAGCCCTAGCGGGATCCTTTGAGCAGTTCTTC. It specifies CASSPALAGSFEQFF.

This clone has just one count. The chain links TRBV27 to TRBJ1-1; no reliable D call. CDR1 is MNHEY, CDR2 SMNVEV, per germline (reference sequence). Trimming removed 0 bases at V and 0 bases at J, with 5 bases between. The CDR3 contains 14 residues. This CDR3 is CASSLSLLNTEAFF. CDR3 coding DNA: TGTGCCAGCAGTTTATCCCTCCTGAACACTGAAGCTTTCTTT.

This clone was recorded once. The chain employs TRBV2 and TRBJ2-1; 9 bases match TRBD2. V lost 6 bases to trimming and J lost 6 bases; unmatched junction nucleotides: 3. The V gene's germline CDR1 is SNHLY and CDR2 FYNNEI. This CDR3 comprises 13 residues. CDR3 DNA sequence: TGTGCCAGCAGATCGGGACTAGCCAATGAGCAGTTCTTC. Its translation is CASRSGLANEQFF.

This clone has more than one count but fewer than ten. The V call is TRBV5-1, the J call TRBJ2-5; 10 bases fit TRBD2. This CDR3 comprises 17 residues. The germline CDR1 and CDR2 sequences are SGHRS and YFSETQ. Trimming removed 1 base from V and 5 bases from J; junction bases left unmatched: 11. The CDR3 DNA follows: TGCGCCAGCAGCTTGATGGCTAGCGGGGGCCTTGGGGAGACCCAGTACTTC. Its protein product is CASSLMASGGLGETQYF.

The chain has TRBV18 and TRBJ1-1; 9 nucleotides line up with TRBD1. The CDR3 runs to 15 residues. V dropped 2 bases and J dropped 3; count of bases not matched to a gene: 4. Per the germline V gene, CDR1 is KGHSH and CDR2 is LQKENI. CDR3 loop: CASSPSGTGHTEAFF. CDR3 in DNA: TGTGCCAGCTCACCATCCGGGACAGGGCACACTGAAGCTTTCTTT. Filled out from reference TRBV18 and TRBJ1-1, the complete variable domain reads NAGVMQNPRHLVRRRGQEARLRCSPMKGHSHVYWYRQLPEEGLKFMVYLQKENIIDESGMPKERFSAEFPKEGPSILRIQQVVRGDSAAYFCASSPSGTGHTEAFFGQGTRLTVV.

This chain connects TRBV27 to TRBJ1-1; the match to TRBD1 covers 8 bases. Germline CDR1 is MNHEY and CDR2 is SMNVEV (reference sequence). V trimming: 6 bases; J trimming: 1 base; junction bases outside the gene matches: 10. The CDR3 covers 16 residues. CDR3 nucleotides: TGTGCCAGCAGCCGTGGACAGGGCTGGGGGAACACTGAAGCTTTCTTT. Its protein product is CASSRGQGWGNTEAFF.

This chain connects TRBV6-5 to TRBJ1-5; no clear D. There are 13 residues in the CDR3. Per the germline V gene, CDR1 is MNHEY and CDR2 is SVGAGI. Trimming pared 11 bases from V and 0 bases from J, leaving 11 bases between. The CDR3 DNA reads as TGTGCCGCCTCGGGAGGTAGCAATCAGCCCCAGCATTTT. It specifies CAASGGSNQPQHF.

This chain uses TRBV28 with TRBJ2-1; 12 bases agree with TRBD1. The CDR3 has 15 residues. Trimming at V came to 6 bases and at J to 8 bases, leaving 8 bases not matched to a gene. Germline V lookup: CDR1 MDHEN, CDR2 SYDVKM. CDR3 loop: CASSLGQGAWDEQFF. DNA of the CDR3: TGTGCCAGCAGCCTGGGACAGGGGGCTTGGGATGAGCAGTTCTTC.

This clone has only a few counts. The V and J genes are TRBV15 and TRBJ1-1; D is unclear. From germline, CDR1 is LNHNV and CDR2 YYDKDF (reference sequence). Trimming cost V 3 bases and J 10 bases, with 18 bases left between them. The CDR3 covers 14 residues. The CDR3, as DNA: TGTGCCACCAGCAGGGTTGGCTTAGGGCGGGGAGCTTTCTTT. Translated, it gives CATSRVGLGRGAFF. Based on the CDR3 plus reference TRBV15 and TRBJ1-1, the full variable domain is DAMVIQNPRYQVTQFGKPVTLSCSQTLNHNVMYWYQQKSSQAPKLLFHYYDKDFNNEADTPDNFQSRRPNTSFCFLDIRSPGLGDTAMYLCATSRVGLGRGAFFGQGTRLTVV.

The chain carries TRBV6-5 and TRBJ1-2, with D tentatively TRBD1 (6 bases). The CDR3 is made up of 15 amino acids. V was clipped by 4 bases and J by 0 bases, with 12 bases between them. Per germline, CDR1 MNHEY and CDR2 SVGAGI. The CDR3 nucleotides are TGTGCCAGCAGTTCAGCAGGGGCGACTAACTATGGCTACACCTTC. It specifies CASSSAGATNYGYTF.

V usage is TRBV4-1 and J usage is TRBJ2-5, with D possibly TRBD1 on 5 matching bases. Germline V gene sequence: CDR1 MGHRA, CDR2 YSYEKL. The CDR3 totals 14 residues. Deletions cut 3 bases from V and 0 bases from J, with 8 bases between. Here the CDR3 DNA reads TGCGCCAGCAGCCATAAAGGGGACCAAGAGACCCAGTACTTC. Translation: CASSHKGDQETQYF.

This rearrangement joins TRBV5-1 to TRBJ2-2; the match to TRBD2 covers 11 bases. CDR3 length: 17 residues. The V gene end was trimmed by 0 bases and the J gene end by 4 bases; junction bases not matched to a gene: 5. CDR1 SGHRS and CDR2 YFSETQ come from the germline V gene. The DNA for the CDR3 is TGCGCCAGCAGCTTGGTAGGACTAGCGGGCAGCACCGGGGAGCTGTTTTTT. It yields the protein CASSLVGLAGSTGELFF.

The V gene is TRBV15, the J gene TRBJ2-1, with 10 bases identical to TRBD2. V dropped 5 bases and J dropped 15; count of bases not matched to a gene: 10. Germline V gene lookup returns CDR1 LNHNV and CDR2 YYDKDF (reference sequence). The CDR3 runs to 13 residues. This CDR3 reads CATSGPTGLASFF. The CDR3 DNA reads TGTGCCACCAGCGGACCCACGGGACTAGCGTCGTTCTTC.

Here the CDR3 DNA reads TGTGCCACCCTTCGGGGTTTTGGATCCTTGTCTAAACTGTTTTTT. Protein sequence: CATLRGFGSLSKLFF. The genes are TRBV6-5 and TRBJ1-4; D gene uncertain. The CDR3 consists of 15 residues. Per the germline V gene, CDR1 is MNHEY and CDR2 is SVGAGI. Trimming removed 10 bases from V and 11 bases from J, with 26 bases in between.